The present entry profiles one TCR beta chain with its context. This record comes from a study of T-cell memory formation after mild COVID-19. A single record per CDR3 protein comes from TCRdb applying MiXCR to the 5' RACE reads. The sample contains roughly 450,000 distinct CDR3 sequences, around a sixth of which appear only once. This TCR came from an adult woman who had mild COVID-19 (a few samples of this study predate the infection). Cell type and time point are not known. The sample taken for sequencing was PBMCs or a T cell subset sorted from them (not recorded which).

This CDR3 is CASSVGGRAYNEQFF. CDR3 coding DNA: TGTGCCAGCAGCGTCGGAGGGAGGGCTTACAATGAGCAGTTCTTC. The chain joins TRBV9 to TRBJ2-1; TRBD2 matches at 7 bases. Trimming at V came to 2 bases and at J to 4 bases, leaving 6 bases not matched to a gene. The CDR3 consists of 15 residues. Germline CDR1 and CDR2: SGDLS and YYNGEE.